Each of the 4 T cell receptor beta chains below was sequenced from the same sample in a study of blood T cells in healthy people across ages. Then a second PCR, running roughly 7 to 11 cycles, was carried out with a sample-barcoded 5' primer and a J-beta primer mix. TCRdb used MiXCR to reprocess the 5' RACE reads, holding one entry per CDR3 protein. The profile shows about 1.8 million distinct CDR3 sequences, roughly 49% of them singletons. Specimen: blood. Receptor source: a woman in her 40s in good health.

The chain is built from TRBV29-1 and TRBJ2-4; 8 bases agree with TRBD1. The J call may be incorrect, as the DNA end agrees better with TRBJ2-7. The CDR3 contains 12 residues. Per germline, CDR1 SQVTM and CDR2 ANQGSEA. The CDR3 DNA reads TGCAACGTAGGACAGGGAATCGGCGAGCAGTACTTC. Amino acids: CNVGQGIGEQYF.

The CDR3, as DNA: TGTGCCAGCAGTCGCGAGGGTAGCCACATTCAGTACTTC. Protein sequence: CASSREGSHIQYF. This chain joins TRBV6-2 or TRBV6-3 and TRBJ2-4; a weak D match, TRBD2 (5 bases). The CDR3 runs to 13 residues. Germline CDR1 and CDR2: MNHEY and SVGEGT. V was pared by 5 bases and J by 8 bases, with 13 bases between.

The chain combines TRBV7-2 with TRBJ2-7, with D possibly being TRBD1 (5 bases). The CDR3 has 14 amino acids. Germline CDR1 SGHTA, CDR2 FQGNSA. V shed 3 bases and J shed 7 bases, with 16 bases lying between them. CDR3 amino acids: CASSFIKGRNEQYF. The CDR3 DNA is TGTGCCAGCAGCTTCATTAAGGGGCGCAATGAGCAGTACTTC.

This clonotype turned up a few times. The chain recombines TRBV6-2 or TRBV6-3 with TRBJ2-5, with 7 bases matching TRBD2. This CDR3 is 16 amino acids long. Trimming cost V 5 bases and J 5 bases; bases outside gene matches: 14. The germline CDR1 and CDR2 sequences are MNHEY and SVGEGT. This chain's CDR3 is CASSPGLSPITETQYF. CDR3 DNA: TGTGCCAGCAGTCCGGGACTAAGCCCCATTACCGAGACCCAGTACTTC.